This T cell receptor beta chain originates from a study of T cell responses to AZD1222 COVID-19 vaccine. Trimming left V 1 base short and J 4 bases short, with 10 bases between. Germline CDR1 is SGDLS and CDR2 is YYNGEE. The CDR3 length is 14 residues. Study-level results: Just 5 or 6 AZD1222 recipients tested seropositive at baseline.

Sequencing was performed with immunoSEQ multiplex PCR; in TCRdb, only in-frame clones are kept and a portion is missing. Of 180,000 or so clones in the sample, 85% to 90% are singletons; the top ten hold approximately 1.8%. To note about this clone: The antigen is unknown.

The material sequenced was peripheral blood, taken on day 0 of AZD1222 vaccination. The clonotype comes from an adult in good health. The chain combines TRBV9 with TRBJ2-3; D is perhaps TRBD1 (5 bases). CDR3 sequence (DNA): TGTGCCAGCAGCGTATCGCAGGGATCAGATACGCAGTATTTT. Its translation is CASSVSQGSDTQYF.